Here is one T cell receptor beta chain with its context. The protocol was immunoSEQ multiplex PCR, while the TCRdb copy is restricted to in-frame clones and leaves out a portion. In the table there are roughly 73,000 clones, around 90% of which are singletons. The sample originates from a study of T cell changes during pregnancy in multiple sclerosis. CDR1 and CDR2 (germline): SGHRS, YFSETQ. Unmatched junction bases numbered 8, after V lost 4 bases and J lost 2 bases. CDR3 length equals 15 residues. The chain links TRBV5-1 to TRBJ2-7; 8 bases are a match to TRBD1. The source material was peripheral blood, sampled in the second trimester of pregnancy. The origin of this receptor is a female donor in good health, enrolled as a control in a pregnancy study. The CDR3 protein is CASSVDRGPTYEQYF. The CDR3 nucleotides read TGCGCCAGCAGCGTAGACAGGGGACCTACCTACGAGCAGTACTTC.